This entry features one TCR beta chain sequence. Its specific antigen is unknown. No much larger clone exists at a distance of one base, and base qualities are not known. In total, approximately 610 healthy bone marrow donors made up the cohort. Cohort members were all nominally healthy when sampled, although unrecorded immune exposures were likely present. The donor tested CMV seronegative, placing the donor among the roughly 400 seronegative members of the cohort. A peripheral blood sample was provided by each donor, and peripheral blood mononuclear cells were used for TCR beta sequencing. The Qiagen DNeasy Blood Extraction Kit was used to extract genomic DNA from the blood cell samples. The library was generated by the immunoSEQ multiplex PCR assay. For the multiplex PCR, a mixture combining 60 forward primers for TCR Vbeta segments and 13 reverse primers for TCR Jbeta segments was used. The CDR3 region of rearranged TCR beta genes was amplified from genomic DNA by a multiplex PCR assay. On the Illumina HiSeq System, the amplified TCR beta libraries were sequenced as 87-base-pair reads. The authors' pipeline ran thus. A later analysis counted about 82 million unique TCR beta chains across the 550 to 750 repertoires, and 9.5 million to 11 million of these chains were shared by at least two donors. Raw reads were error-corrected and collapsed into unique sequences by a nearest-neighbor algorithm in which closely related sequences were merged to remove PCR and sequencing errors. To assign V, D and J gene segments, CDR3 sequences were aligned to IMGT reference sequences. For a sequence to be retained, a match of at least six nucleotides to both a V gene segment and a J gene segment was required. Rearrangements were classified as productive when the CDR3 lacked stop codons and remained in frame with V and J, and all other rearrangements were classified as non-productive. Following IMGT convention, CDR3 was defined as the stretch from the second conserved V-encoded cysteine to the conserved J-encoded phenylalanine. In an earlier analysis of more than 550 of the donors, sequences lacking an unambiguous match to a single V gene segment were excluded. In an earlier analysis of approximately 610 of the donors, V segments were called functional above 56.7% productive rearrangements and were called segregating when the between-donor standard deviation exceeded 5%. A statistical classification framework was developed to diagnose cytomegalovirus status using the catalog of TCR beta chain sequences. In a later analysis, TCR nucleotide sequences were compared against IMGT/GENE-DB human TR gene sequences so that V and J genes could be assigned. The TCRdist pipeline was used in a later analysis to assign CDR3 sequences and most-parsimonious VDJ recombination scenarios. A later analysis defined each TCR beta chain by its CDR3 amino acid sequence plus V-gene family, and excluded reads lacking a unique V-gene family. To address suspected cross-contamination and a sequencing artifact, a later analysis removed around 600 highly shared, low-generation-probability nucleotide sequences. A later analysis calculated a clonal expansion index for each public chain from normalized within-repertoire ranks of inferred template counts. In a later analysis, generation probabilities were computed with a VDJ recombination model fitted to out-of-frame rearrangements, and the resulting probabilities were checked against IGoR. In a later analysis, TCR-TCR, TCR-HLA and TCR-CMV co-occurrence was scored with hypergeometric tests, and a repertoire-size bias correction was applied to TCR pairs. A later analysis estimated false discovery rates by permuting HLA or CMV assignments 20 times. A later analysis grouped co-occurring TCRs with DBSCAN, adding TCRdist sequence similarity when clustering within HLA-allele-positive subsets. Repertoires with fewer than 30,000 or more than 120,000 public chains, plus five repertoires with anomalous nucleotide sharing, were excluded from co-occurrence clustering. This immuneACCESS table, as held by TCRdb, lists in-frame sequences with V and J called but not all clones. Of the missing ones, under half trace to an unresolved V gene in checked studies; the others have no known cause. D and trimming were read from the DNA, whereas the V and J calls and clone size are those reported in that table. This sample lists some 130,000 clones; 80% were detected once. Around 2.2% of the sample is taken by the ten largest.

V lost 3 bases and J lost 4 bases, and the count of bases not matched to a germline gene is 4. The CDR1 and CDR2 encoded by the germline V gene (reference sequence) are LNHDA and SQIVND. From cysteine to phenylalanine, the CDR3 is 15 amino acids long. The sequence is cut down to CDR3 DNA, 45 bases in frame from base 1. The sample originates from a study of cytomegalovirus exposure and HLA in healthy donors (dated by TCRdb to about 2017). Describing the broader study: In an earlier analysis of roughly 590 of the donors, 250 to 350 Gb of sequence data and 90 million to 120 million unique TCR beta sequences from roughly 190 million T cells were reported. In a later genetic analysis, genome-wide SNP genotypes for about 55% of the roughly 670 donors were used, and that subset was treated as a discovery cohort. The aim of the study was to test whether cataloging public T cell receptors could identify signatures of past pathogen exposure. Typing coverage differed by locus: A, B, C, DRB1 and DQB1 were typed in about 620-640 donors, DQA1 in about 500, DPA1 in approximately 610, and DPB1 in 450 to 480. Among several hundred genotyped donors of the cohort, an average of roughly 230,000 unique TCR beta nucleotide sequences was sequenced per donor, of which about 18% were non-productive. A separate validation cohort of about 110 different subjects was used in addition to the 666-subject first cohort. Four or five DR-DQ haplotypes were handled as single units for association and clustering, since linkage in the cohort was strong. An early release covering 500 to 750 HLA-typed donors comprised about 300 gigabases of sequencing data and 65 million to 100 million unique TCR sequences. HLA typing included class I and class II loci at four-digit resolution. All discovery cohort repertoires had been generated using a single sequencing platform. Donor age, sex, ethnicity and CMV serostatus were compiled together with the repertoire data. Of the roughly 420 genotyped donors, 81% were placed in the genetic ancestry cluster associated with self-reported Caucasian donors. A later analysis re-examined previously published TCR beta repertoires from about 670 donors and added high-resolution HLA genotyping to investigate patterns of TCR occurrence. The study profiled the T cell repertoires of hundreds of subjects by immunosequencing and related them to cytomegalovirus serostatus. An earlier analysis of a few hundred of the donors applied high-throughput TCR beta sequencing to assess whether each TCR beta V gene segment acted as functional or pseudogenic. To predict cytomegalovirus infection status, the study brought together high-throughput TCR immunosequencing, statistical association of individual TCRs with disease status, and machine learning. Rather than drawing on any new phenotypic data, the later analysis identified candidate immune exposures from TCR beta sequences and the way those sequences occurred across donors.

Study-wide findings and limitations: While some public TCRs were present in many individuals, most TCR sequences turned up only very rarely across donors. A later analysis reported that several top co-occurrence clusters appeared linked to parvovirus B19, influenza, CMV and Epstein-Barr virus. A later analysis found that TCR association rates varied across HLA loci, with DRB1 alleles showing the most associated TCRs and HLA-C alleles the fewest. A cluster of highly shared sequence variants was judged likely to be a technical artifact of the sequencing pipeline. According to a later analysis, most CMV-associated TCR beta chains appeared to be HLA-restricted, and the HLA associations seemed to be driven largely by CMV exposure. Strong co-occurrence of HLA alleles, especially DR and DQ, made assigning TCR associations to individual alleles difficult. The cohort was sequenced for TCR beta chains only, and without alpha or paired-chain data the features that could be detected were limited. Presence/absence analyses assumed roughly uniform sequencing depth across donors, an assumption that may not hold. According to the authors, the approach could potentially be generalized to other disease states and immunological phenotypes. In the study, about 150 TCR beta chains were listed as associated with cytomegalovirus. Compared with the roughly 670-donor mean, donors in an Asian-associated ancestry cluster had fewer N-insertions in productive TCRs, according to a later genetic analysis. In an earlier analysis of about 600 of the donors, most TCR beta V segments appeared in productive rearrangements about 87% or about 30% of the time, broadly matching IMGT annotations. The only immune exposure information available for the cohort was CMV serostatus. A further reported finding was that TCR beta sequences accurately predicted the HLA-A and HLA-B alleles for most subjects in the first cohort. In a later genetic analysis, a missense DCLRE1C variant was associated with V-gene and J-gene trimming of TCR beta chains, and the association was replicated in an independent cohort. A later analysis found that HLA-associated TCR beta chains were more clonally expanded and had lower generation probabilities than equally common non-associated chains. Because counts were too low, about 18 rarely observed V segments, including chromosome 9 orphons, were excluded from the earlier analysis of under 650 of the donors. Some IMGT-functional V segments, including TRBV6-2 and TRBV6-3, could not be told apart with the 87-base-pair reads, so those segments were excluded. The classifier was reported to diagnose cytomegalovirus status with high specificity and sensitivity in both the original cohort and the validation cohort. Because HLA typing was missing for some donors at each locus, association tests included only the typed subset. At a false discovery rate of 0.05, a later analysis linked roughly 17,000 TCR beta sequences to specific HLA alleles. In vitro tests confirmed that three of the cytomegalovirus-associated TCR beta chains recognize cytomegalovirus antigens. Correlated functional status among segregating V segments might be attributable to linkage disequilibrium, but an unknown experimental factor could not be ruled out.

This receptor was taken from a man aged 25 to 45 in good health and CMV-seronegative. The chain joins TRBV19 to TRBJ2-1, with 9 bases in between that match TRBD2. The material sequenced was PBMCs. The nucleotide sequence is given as TGTGCCAGTAGTATTCTAGCGGGGATTTACAATGAGCAGTTCTTC. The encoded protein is CASSILAGIYNEQFF.